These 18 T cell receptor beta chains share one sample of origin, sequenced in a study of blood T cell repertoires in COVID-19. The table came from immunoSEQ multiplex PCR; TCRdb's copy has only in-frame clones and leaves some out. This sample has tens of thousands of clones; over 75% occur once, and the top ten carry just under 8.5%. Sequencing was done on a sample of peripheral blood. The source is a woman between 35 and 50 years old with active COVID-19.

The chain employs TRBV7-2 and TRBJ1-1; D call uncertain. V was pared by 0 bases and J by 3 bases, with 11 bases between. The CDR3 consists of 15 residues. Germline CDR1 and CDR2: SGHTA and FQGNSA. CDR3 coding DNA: TGTGCCAGCAGCTTAGCGCTGGAGTGGGACACTGAAGCTTTCTTT. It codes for CASSLALEWDTEAFF.

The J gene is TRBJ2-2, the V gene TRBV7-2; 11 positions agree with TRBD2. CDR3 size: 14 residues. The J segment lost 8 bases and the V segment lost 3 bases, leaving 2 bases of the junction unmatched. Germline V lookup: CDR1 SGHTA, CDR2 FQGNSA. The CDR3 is CASSFSGGAGELFF. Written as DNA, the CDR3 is TGTGCCAGCAGCTTTAGCGGGGGGGCTGGGGAGCTGTTTTTT.

The CDR3 is CASSQDIGRNTIYF. In DNA form, the CDR3 reads TGTGCCAGCAGCCAAGATATCGGGAGAAACACCATATATTTT. The chain is built from TRBV4-2 and TRBJ1-3; D is uncertain. The CDR3 spans 14 residues. CDR1 and CDR2 from the germline V gene are LGHNA and YNFKEQ. Trimming cost V 0 bases and J 5 bases, with 8 bases left between them.

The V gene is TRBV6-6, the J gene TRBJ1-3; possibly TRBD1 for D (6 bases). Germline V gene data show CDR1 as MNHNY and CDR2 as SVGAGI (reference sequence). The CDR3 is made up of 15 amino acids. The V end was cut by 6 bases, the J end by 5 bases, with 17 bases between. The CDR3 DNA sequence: TGTGCCAGCAGACAAAACAGGGCAGAGAGAAACACCATATATTTT. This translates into CASRQNRAERNTIYF.

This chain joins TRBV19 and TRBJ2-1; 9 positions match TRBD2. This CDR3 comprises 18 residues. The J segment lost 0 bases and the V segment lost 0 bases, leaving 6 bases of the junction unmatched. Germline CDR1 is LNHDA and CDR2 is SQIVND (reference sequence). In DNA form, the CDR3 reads TGTGCCAGTAGTATAGATTCCGGCGGGGGGGCCTCCTACAATGAGCAGTTCTTC. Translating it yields CASSIDSGGGASYNEQFF. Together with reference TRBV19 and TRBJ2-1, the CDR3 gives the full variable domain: DGGITQSPKYLFRKEGQNVTLSCEQNLNHDAMYWYRQDPGQGLRLIYYSQIVNDFQKGDIAEGYSVSREKKESFPLTVTSAQKNPTAFYLCASSIDSGGGASYNEQFFGPGTRLTVL.

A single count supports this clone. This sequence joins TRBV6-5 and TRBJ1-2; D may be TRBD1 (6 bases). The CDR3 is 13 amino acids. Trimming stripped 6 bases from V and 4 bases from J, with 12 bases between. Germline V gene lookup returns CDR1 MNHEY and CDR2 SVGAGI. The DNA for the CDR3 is TGTGCCAGCAGGAAGGGGGGGATCTATGGCTACACCTTC. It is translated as CASRKGGIYGYTF.

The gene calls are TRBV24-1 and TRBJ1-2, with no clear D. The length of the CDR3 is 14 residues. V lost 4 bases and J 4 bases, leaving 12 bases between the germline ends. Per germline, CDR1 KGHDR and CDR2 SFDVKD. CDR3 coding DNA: TGTGCCACCAGTGACCGACACCCGGTCTATGGCTACACCTTC. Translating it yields CATSDRHPVYGYTF.

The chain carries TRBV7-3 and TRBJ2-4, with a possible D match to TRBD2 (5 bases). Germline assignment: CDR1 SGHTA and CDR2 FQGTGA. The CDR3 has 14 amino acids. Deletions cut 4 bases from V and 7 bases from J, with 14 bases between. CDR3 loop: CASSSGGQRNIQYF. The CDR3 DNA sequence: TGTGCCAGCAGCTCCGGCGGGCAAAGGAACATTCAGTACTTC.

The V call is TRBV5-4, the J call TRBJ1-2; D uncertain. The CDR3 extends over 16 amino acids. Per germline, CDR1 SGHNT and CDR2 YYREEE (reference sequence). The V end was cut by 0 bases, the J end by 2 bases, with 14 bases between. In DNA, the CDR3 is TGTGCCAGCAGCTTGGAGATGGCAGCGGGCAACTATGGCTACACCTTC. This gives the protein CASSLEMAAGNYGYTF. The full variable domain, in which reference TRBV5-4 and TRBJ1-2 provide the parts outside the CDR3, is ETGVTQSPTHLIKTRGQQVTLRCSSQSGHNTVSWYQQALGQGPQFIFQYYREEENGRGNFPPRFSGLQFPNYSSELNVNALELDDSALYLCASSLEMAAGNYGYTFGSGTRLTVV.

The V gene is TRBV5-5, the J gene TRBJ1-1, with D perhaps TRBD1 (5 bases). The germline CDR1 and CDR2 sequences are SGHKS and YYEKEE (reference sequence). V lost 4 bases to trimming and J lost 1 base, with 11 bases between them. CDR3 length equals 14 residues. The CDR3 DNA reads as TGTGCCAGCAGCCCGGCCGGGGGGAACACTGAAGCTTTCTTT. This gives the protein CASSPAGGNTEAFF.

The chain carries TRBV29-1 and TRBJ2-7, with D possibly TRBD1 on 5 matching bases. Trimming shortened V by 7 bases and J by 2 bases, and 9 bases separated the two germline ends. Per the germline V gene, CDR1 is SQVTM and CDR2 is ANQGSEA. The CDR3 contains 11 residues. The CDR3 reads CSAVGAYEQYF. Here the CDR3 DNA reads TGCAGCGCAGTAGGGGCCTACGAGCAGTACTTC.

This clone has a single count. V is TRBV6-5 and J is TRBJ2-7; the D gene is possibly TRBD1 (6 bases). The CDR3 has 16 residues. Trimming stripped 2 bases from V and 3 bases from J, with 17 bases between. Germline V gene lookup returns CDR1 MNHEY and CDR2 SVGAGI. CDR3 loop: CASSYILFGQIYEQYF. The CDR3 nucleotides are TGTGCCAGCAGTTACATTTTGTTCGGACAGATCTACGAGCAGTACTTC.

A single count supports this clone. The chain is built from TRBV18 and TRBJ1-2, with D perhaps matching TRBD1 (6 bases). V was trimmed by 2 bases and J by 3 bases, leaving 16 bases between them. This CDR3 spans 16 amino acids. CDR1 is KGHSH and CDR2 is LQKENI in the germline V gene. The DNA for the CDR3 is TGTGCCAGCTCACCAGGCTCGCAGGGGTCCCACTATGGCTACACCTTC. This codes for CASSPGSQGSHYGYTF. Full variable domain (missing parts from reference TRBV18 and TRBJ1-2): NAGVMQNPRHLVRRRGQEARLRCSPMKGHSHVYWYRQLPEEGLKFMVYLQKENIIDESGMPKERFSAEFPKEGPSILRIQQVVRGDSAAYFCASSPGSQGSHYGYTFGSGTRLTVV.

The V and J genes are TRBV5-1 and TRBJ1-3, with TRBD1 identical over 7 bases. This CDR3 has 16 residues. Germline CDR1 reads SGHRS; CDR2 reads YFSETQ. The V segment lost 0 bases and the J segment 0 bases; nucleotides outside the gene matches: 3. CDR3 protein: CASSLGTGISGNTIYF. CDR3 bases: TGCGCCAGCAGCTTGGGGACAGGAATCTCTGGAAACACCATATATTTT.

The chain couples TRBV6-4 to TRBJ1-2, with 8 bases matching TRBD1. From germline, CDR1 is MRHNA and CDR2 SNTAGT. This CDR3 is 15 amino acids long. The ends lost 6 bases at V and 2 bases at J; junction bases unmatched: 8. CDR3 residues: CASRPEAGGNYGYTF. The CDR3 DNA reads TGTGCCAGCAGACCAGAGGCAGGGGGCAACTATGGCTACACCTTC.

The CDR3 is CAISAASGGLRDTQYF. The CDR3 DNA reads as TGTGCCATCAGTGCGGCTAGCGGGGGACTAAGAGATACGCAGTATTTT. The chain carries TRBV10-3 and TRBJ2-3; 10 bases align to TRBD2. V shed 4 bases, J shed 5 bases, and the junction held 9 bases outside the gene matches. CDR1 is ENHRY and CDR2 is SYGVKD in the germline V gene. This CDR3 is built from 16 residues.

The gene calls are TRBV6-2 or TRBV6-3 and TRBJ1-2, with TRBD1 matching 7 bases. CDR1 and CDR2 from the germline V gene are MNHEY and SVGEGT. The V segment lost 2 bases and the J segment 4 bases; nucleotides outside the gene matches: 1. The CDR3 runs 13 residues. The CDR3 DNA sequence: TGTGCCAGCAGTTACGCAGGGGGCTATGGCTACACCTTC. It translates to CASSYAGGYGYTF.

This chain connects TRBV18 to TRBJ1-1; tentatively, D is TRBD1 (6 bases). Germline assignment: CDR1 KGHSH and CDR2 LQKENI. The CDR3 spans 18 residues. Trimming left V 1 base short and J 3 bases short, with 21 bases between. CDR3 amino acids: CASSPRSGTEGGHTEAFF. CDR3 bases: TGTGCCAGCTCACCACGTTCCGGGACGGAGGGGGGGCACACTGAAGCTTTCTTT.